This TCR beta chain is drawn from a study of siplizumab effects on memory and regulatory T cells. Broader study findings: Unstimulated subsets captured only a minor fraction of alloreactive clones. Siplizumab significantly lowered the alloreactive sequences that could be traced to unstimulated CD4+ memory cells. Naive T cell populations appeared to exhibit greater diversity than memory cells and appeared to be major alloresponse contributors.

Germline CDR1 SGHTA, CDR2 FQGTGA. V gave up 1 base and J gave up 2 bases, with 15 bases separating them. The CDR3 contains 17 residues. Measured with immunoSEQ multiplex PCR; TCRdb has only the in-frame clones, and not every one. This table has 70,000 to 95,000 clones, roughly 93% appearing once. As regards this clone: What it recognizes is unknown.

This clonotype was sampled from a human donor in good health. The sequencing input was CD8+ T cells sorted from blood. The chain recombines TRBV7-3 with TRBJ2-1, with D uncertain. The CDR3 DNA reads TGTGCCAGCAGCTTAAATCCAGCAGCAACCCCCTACAATGAGCAGTTCTTC. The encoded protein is CASSLNPAATPYNEQFF.